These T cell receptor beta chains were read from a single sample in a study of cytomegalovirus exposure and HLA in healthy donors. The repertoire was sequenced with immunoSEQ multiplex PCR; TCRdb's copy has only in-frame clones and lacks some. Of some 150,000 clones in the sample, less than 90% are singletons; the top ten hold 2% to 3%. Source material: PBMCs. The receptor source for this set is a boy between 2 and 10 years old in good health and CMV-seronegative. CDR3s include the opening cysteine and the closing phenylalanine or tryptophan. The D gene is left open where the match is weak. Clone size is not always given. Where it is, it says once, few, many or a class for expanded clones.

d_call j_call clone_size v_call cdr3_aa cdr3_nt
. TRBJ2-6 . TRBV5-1 CASSLDPGANVLTF TGCGCCAGCAGCTTGGATCCAGGGGCCAACGTCCTGACTTTC
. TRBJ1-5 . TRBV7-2 CASSFRGSSNQPQHF TGTGCCAGCAGCTTCCGAGGGAGTAGCAATCAGCCCCAGCATTTT
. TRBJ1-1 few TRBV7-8 CASSAADSLRYAFF TGTGCCAGCAGCGCAGCCGACAGCCTAAGGTACGCTTTCTTT
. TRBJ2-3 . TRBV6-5 CASMLQPGRDTQYF TGTGCCAGCATGCTCCAGCCCGGGAGAGATACGCAGTATTTT
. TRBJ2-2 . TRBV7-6 CASSLGFSGSGELFF TGTGCCAGCAGCTTAGGTTTTTCGGGGTCCGGGGAGCTGTTTTTT
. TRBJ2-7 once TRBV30 CAWSVQRTPVTYEQYF TGTGCCTGGAGTGTACAAAGGACACCGGTAACCTACGAGCAGTACTTC
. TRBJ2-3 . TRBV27 CASSPIRGPTDTQYF TGTGCCAGCAGTCCGATCAGGGGCCCCACAGATACGCAGTATTTT
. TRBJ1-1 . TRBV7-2 CASSLSSGTGSYFIAFF TGTGCCAGCAGCTTATCGTCGGGAACCGGCTCGTACTTCATAGCTTTCTTT
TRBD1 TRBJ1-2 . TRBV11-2 CASSLVSTGVNYGYTF TGTGCCAGCAGCTTAGTCTCTACAGGGGTGAACTATGGCTACACCTTC
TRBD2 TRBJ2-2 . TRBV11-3 CASSGVAGVHGELFF TGTGCCAGCAGCGGGGTAGCGGGAGTCCACGGGGAGCTGTTTTTT